This T cell receptor (beta chain) derives from a study of T cell clonotyping in hematopoietic cell transplantation. Study-wide results and caveats: After transplant, recipient diversity fell while pathologically expanded clonotypes grew through day 180. Higher Inverse Simpson Index values in graft donor and pretransplant recipient predicted broader posttransplant TCR diversity. At the given depth, recipient repertoires were over 95% de novo clonotypes. No sorting was done, leaving CD4 and CD8 contributions mixed.

V lost 0 bases and J lost 5, with 9 bases in between. CDR1 and CDR2 (germline): SGDLS, YYNGEE. CDR3 size: 14 residues. Measured with immunoSEQ multiplex PCR; TCRdb has only the in-frame clones, and not every one. The sample records approximately 70,000 clones, approximately 94% being singletons. As concerns this clone: Its antigen is unidentified.

This receptor was taken from a man aged 50 to 60 in good health. Some clones in this sample may be carry-over from other donors' samples. The rearrangement links TRBV9 to TRBJ1-5, with D tentatively TRBD1 (5 bases). What was sequenced was peripheral blood mononuclear cells. CDR3 in DNA: TGTGCCAGCAGCGTAGATCAGGGTGATCAGCCCCAGCATTTT. Its translation is CASSVDQGDQPQHF.